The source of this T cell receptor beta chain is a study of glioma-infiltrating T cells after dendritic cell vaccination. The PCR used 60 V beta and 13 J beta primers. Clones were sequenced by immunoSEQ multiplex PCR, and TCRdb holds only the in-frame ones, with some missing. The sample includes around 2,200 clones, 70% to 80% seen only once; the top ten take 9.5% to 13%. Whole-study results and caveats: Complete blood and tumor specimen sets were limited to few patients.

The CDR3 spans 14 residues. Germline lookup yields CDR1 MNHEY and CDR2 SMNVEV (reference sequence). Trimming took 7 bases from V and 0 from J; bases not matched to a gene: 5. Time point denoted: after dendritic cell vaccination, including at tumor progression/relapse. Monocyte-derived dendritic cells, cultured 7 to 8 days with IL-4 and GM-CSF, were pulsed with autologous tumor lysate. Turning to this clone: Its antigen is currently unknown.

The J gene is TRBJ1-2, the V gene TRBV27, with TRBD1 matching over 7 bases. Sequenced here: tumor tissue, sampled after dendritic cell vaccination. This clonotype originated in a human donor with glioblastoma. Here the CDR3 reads CASKIQGANYGYTF. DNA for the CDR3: TGTGCCAGCAAAATTCAGGGGGCTAACTATGGCTACACCTTC.